A selection of T cell receptor beta chains follows, all from one sample in a study of Ad26.COV2.S vaccination and SARS-CoV-2 variants. Some clones are missing from TCRdb's copy, which holds only in-frame ones; the method was immunoSEQ multiplex PCR. The sample has hundreds of thousands of clones, about 83% seen once. Sequences were derived from peripheral blood, sampled in a trial of Ad26.COV2.S vaccine versus placebo. All receptors derive from a person aged 18-65 years who received the Ad26.COV2.S COVID-19 vaccine or a placebo. Both conserved end residues are part of each CDR3. D genes are given only for firm matches. Only part of the rows carry a size: once, few, many, or a class if the clone is expanded.

j_call: TRBJ2-5
d_call: .
clone_size: .
v_call: TRBV5-3
cdr3_nt: TGTGCCAGAAGCTTGGGTTGGGTCGGAGAGACCCAGTACTTC
cdr3_aa: CARSLGWVGETQYF

j_call: TRBJ1-1
d_call: .
clone_size: .
v_call: TRBV4-1
cdr3_nt: TGCGCCAGCAGCCCCCGGAACACTGAAGCTTTCTTT
cdr3_aa: CASSPRNTEAFF

j_call: TRBJ2-7
d_call: .
clone_size: .
v_call: TRBV7-9
cdr3_nt: TGTGCCAGCAGCTTAGGTCTGGCAGAAACCTACGAGCAGTACTTC
cdr3_aa: CASSLGLAETYEQYF

j_call: TRBJ1-2
d_call: .
clone_size: .
v_call: TRBV6-1
cdr3_nt: TGTGCCAGCAGTGAACTCGCGGCCTATGGCTACACCTTC
cdr3_aa: CASSELAAYGYTF

j_call: TRBJ1-1
d_call: .
clone_size: .
v_call: TRBV7-2
cdr3_nt: TGTGCCAGCAGCTTAGAACTCCAGGAGACTGAAGCTTTCTTT
cdr3_aa: CASSLELQETEAFF

j_call: TRBJ2-3
d_call: .
clone_size: .
v_call: TRBV5-1
cdr3_nt: TGCGCCAGCAGCTTAGGAAAATCAGATACGCAGTATTTT
cdr3_aa: CASSLGKSDTQYF

j_call: TRBJ2-7
d_call: .
clone_size: once
v_call: TRBV6-5
cdr3_nt: TGTGCCAGCAGTTACGGGGTACCCTCCTACGAGCAGTACTTC
cdr3_aa: CASSYGVPSYEQYF

j_call: TRBJ1-4
d_call: .
clone_size: .
v_call: TRBV12-3/TRBV12-4
cdr3_nt: TGTGCCAGCAGCCTCGACAGAAAACTGTTTTTT
cdr3_aa: CASSLDRKLFF

j_call: TRBJ1-6
d_call: .
clone_size: .
v_call: TRBV7-2
cdr3_nt: TGTGCCAGCAGCCCCCGGGGTTCGAATTCACCCCTCCACTTT
cdr3_aa: CASSPRGSNSPLHF

j_call: TRBJ1-4
d_call: TRBD1
clone_size: .
v_call: TRBV7-2
cdr3_nt: TGTGCCAGCAGCGTACGACAGGGGTACTATGAAAAACTGTTTTTT
cdr3_aa: CASSVRQGYYEKLFF

j_call: TRBJ1-5
d_call: TRBD1
clone_size: once
v_call: TRBV6-5
cdr3_nt: TGTGCCAGCAACAACAGGGGTAGCAATCAGCCCCAGCATTTT
cdr3_aa: CASNNRGSNQPQHF

j_call: TRBJ1-1
d_call: .
clone_size: .
v_call: TRBV6-5
cdr3_nt: TGTGCCAGCAGTACCCTAGCAGGATACACTGAAGCTTTCTTT
cdr3_aa: CASSTLAGYTEAFF

j_call: TRBJ1-5
d_call: .
clone_size: few
v_call: TRBV6-2/TRBV6-3
cdr3_nt: TGTGCCAGCAGTTATGCAGGAAATCAGCCCCAGCATTTT
cdr3_aa: CASSYAGNQPQHF

j_call: TRBJ1-1
d_call: .
clone_size: .
v_call: TRBV7-2
cdr3_nt: TGTGCCAGCAGCTTGAGGCAGGGGATCAAAGCTTTCTTT
cdr3_aa: CASSLRQGIKAFF

j_call: TRBJ2-7
d_call: .
clone_size: .
v_call: TRBV11-3
cdr3_nt: TGTGCCAGCAGCTTAGTGTACGAGCAGTACTTC
cdr3_aa: CASSLVYEQYF

j_call: TRBJ1-1
d_call: .
clone_size: .
v_call: TRBV2
cdr3_nt: TGTGCCAGCAGTGAGCGGGGAGGCCTGATGAACACTGAAGCTTTCTTT
cdr3_aa: CASSERGGLMNTEAFF

j_call: TRBJ1-2
d_call: TRBD1
clone_size: .
v_call: TRBV9
cdr3_nt: TGTGCCAGCAGCGTATCTGGGACAGCGGACCACCGCACCTTC
cdr3_aa: CASSVSGTADHRTF

j_call: TRBJ2-3
d_call: .
clone_size: once
v_call: TRBV11-2
cdr3_nt: TGTGCCAGCAGCAAACGGGGGGATACGCAGTATTTT
cdr3_aa: CASSKRGDTQYF

j_call: TRBJ2-1
d_call: .
clone_size: .
v_call: TRBV5-1
cdr3_nt: TGCGCCAGCAGCTTGGGGGGGGCCCTAAGCTCCTACAATGAGCAGTTCTTC
cdr3_aa: CASSLGGALSSYNEQFF